Listed below are T cell receptor beta chains from one sample, sequenced in a study of blood T cell repertoires in COVID-19. The method was immunoSEQ multiplex PCR; TCRdb's version includes in-frame clones alone and lacks a portion of them. The repertoire holds around 130,000 clones, about 87% seen once, with approximately 4% in the top ten. Input material: peripheral blood. Receptors were obtained from a woman in her sixties or seventies with acute or convalescent COVID-19. Both conserved end residues are part of each CDR3. The order of the fields is V gene, clone size, D gene, J gene, CDR3 DNA, CDR3 protein. A D gene is named only where the DNA matches it firmly. Rows may omit the clone size; those that give it use once, few, many or a size class.

>TRBV5-6|-|TRBD1|TRBJ2-5
TGTGCCAGCAGCCCCCCCGGGACAGGGGTGGAGACCCAGTACTTC
CASSPPGTGVETQYF
>TRBV5-1|-|-|TRBJ1-2
TGCGCCAGCAGCGTGGGGGTCGGGTATGGCTACACCTTC
CASSVGVGYGYTF
>TRBV11-2|-|TRBD2|TRBJ2-1
TGTGCCAGCAGCCTCGGACTAGCGGAGTACAATGAGCAGTTCTTC
CASSLGLAEYNEQFF
>TRBV18|once|TRBD2|TRBJ2-3
TGTGCCAGCTCACCCCTAACGGGAGGAATAGATACGCAGTATTTT
CASSPLTGGIDTQYF
>TRBV6-5|-|-|TRBJ2-1
TGTGCCAGCAGTCAACGGACAGTTACAAATGAGCAGTTCTTC
CASSQRTVTNEQFF
>TRBV19|few|-|TRBJ1-2
TGTGCCAGTAGTATAACAAGGCAGGATGGCTACACCTTC
CASSITRQDGYTF
>TRBV30|-|-|TRBJ2-2
TGTGCCTGGAGTGGATTAGCCGCAACAACCACCGGGGAGCTGTTTTTT
CAWSGLAATTTGELFF
>TRBV6-1|-|TRBD1|TRBJ1-1
TGTGCCAGCAGTTTTCCGGGACAGGGGAACACTGAAGCTTTCTTT
CASSFPGQGNTEAFF
>TRBV6-1|-|TRBD1|TRBJ1-2
TGTGCCAGCAGTGAGGACAGGGGGGTTGGCTACACCTTC
CASSEDRGVGYTF
>TRBV7-3|-|TRBD2|TRBJ2-1
TGTGCCAGCAGCAGGTCTAGCGGGAGTAATGAGCAGTTCTTC
CASSRSSGSNEQFF
>TRBV19|-|-|TRBJ1-1
TGTGCCAGTAGTATAGAGGGGGGTGACATTGAAGCTTTCTTT
CASSIEGGDIEAFF
>TRBV19|-|-|TRBJ2-2
TGTGCCAGTAGTATAGTTCAGGGAAACACCGGGGAGCTGTTTTTT
CASSIVQGNTGELFF
>TRBV20-1|few|TRBD2|TRBJ2-1
TGCAGTGCTAGTGTCCCAGGTAGCGGGGCATACAATGAGCAGTTCTTC
CSASVPGSGAYNEQFF
>TRBV18|-|-|TRBJ1-2
TGTGCCAGCTCACCACCTCCAGGGTTTAACTATGGCTACACCTTC
CASSPPPGFNYGYTF
>TRBV19|-|-|TRBJ1-1
TGTGCCAGTAGTATACCAGGGTTGAGGAGCCCGAACACTGAAGCTTTCTTT
CASSIPGLRSPNTEAFF
>TRBV27|-|-|TRBJ1-2
TGTGCCATACGGGGGGACCATGGCTACACCTTC
CAIRGDHGYTF
>TRBV24-1|-|-|TRBJ2-5
TGTGCCACCAGTGATATCTCCGCAGGTAAACAAGAGACCCAGTACTTC
CATSDISAGKQETQYF
>TRBV24-1|-|-|TRBJ2-3
TGTGCCACCAGTGATTGGACAGACCCCACAGATACGCAGTATTTT
CATSDWTDPTDTQYF
>TRBV3-1/TRBV3-2|-|-|TRBJ1-2
TGTGCCAGCAGCCAACGAACTTACTCTCATGGCTACACCTTC
CASSQRTYSHGYTF
>TRBV5-4|-|TRBD1|TRBJ1-2
TGTGCCAGCAGCTTGGGGACAGGGGGCGGCTATGGCTACACCTTC
CASSLGTGGGYGYTF
>TRBV4-1|once|-|TRBJ1-1
TGCGCCAGCAGCCAAGATTTGGCGAACACTGAAGCTTTCTTT
CASSQDLANTEAFF
>TRBV30|once|TRBD2|TRBJ2-2
TGTGCCTGGAGTTCACTAGCGGGAGGAACCGGGGAGCTGTTTTTT
CAWSSLAGGTGELFF
>TRBV19|-|-|TRBJ1-1
TGTGCCAGTAGTCCCTCGACAGGCGGTACTGAAGCTTTCTTT
CASSPSTGGTEAFF
>TRBV2|-|-|TRBJ1-1
TGTGCCAGTCAGGCCACTGAAGCTTTCTTT
CASQATEAFF